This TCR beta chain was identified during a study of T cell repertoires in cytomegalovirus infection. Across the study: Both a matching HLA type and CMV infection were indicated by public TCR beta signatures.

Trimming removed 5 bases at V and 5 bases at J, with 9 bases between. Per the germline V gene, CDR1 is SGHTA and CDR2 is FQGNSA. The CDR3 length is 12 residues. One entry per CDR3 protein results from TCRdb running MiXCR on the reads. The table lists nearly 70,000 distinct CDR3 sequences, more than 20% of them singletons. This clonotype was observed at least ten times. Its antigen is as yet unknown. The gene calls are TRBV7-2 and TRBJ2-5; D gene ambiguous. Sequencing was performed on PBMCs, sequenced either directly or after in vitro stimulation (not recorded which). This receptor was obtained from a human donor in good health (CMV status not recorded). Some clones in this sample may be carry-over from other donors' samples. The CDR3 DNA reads TGTGCCAGCAGCCCCGACACCGAGACCCAGTACTTC. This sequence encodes CASSPDTETQYF.